What follows is one T cell receptor beta chain and its context. This entry is derived from a study of molecular identifiers for immune sequencing clone quantification. This CDR3 is built from 14 residues. Per the germline V gene, CDR1 is SEHNR and CDR2 is FQNEAQ (reference sequence). Trimming stripped 5 bases from V and 2 bases from J, with 11 bases between. Bulk TCR libraries were made with methods that had been previously described and with listed TCR primers. TCRdb used MiXCR to reprocess the PCR reads, holding one entry per CDR3 protein. The repertoire holds under 600,000 distinct CDR3 sequences, under 30% seen once, with roughly 0.77% in the top ten. Between about 18,000 and 1,000,000 sorted cells, with 10%, 30% or 50% RNA, yielded naive CD8 libraries. Sorting defined naive CD8 T cells as CD8+CD4-CCR7+CD45RA+.

This chain joins TRBV7-9 and TRBJ2-3; D not certain. Source material: naive CD8+ T cells from blood, with Jurkat cell RNA spiked in. Described subset: FACS-sorted CD8+CD4-CCR7+CD45RA+ naive T cells. The clonotype comes from a human donor in good health. Some libraries in this study had Jurkat cell RNA spiked in. DNA for the CDR3: TGTGCCAGCAGCCCCACATCCATCACAGATACGCAGTATTTT. This codes for CASSPTSITDTQYF.